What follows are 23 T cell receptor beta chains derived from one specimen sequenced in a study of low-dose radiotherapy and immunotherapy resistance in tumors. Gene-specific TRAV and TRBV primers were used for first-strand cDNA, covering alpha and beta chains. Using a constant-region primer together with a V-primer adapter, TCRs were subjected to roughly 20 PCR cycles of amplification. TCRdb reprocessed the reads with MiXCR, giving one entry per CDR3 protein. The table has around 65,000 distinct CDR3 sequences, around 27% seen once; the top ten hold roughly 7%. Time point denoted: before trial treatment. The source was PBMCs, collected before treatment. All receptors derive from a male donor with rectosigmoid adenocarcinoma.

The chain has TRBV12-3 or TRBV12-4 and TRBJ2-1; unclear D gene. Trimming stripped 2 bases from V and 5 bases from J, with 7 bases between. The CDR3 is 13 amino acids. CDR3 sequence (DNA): TGTGCCAGCAGTTTAAGTGTAAACAATGAGCAGTTCTTC. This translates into CASSLSVNNEQFF.

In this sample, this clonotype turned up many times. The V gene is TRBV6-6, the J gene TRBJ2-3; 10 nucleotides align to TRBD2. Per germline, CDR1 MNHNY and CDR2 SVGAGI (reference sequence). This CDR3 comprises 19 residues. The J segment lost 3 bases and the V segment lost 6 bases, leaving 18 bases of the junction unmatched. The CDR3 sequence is CASSPPSSGGHWGTDTQYF. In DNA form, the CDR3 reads TGTGCCAGCAGCCCACCCTCTAGCGGGGGCCATTGGGGGACAGATACGCAGTATTTT.

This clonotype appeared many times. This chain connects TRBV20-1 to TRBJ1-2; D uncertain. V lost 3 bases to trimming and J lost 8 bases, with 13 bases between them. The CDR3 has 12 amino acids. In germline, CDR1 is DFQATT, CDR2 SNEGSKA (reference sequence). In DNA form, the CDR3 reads TGCAGTGCTAGTACGACGGTGGGGGGCTACACCTTC. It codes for CSASTTVGGYTF.

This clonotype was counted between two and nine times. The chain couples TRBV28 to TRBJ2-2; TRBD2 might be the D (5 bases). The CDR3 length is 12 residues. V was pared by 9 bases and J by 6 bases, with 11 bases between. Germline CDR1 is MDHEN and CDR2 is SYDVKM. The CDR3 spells CASSGIAGELFF. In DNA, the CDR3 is TGTGCCAGTTCGGGAATCGCCGGGGAGCTGTTTTTT.

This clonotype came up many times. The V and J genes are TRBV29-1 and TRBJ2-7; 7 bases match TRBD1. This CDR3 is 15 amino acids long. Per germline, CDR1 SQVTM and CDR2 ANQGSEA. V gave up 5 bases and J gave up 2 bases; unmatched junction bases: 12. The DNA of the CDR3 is TGCAGCGTTAATTTGGGCAGGGGGTCTGCCTACGAGCAGTACTTC. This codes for CSVNLGRGSAYEQYF.

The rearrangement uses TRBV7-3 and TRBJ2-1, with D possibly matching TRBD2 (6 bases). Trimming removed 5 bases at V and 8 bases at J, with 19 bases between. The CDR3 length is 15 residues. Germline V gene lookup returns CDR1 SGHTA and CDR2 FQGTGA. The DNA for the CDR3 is TGTGCCAGCAGCCTGGCCGGGGGTGGGACGCATGAGCAGTTCTTC. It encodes CASSLAGGGTHEQFF.

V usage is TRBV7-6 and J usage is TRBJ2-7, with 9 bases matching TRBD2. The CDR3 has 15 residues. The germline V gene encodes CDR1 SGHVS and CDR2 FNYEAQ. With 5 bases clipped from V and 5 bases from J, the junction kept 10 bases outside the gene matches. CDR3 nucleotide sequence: TGTGCCAGCAGCCCGATAGCGGGAGAGATTAACGAGCAGTACTTC. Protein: CASSPIAGEINEQYF.

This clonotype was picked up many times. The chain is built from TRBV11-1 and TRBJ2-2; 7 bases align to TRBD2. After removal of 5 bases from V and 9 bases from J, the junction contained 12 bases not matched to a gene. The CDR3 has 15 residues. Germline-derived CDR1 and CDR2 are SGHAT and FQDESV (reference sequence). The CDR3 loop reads CASSPRAGTSWELFF. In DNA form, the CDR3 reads TGTGCCAGCAGCCCCCGAGCGGGGACCTCTTGGGAGCTGTTTTTT.

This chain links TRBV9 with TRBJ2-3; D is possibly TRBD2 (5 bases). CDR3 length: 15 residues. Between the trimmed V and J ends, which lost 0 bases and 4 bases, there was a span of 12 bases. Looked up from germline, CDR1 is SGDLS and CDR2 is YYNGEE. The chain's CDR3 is CASSVGGKQADTQYF. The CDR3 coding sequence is TGTGCCAGCAGCGTAGGAGGGAAGCAGGCAGATACGCAGTATTTT.

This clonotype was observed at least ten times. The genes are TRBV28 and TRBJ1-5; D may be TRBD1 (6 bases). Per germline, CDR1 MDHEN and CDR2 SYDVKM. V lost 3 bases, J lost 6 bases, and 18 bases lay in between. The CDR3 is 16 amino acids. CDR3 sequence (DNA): TGTGCCAGCAGTTTCACCGGGAGGGGGGCCTCTCAGCCCCAGCATTTT. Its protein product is CASSFTGRGASQPQHF.

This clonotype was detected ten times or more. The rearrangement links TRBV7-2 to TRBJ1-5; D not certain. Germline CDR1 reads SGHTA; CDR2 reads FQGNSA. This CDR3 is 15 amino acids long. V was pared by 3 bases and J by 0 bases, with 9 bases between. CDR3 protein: CASSLTHYSNQPQHF. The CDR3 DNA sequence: TGTGCCAGCAGCTTGACACATTATAGCAATCAGCCCCAGCATTTT.

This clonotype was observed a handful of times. The CDR3 protein is CASSLIGDYNEQFF. For the CDR3, the DNA is TGTGCCAGCAGCTTAATAGGAGACTACAATGAGCAGTTCTTC. This chain links TRBV7-3 with TRBJ2-1; the D is unclear. V was clipped by 1 base and J by 3 bases, with 7 bases between them. This CDR3 contains 14 residues. Germline-derived CDR1 and CDR2 are SGHTA and FQGTGA.

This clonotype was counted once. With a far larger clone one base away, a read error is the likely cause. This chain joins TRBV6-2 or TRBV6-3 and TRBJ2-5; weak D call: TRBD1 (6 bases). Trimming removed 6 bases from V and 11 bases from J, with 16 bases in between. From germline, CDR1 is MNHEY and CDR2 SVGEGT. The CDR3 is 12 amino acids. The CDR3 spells CASSRGANEQYF. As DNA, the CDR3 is TGTGCCAGCAGCAGGGGAGCCAATGAGCAGTACTTC.

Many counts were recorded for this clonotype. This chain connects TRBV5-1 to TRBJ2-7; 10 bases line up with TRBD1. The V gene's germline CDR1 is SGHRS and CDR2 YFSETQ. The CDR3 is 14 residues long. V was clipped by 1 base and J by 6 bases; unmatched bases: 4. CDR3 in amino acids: CASSLSGQGGEQYF. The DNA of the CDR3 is TGCGCCAGCAGCTTGTCAGGACAGGGGGGCGAGCAGTACTTC.

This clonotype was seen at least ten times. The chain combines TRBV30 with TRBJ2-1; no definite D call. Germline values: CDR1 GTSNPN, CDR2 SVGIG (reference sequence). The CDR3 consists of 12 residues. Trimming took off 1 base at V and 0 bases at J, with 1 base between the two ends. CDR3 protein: CAWSASYNEQFF. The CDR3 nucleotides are TGTGCCTGGAGTGCCTCCTACAATGAGCAGTTCTTC.

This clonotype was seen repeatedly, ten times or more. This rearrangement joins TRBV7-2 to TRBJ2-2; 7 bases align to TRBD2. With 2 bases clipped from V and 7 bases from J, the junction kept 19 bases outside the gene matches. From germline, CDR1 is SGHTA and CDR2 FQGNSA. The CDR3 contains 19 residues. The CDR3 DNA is TGTGCCAGCAGCTTAATCGGGGCACTTGGGGAGGGCCCTAGCGGGGAGCTGTTTTTT. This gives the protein CASSLIGALGEGPSGELFF.

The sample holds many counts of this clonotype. CDR3 in amino acids: CASSSGTTTNYGYTF. As DNA, the CDR3 is TGTGCCAGCAGCTCCGGGACAACCACTAACTATGGCTACACCTTC. The chain carries TRBV7-2 and TRBJ1-2, with a possible D match to TRBD1 (6 bases). Between the trimmed V and J ends, which lost 4 bases and 0 bases, there was a span of 12 bases. Germline CDR1 and CDR2: SGHTA and FQGNSA. This CDR3 has 15 residues.

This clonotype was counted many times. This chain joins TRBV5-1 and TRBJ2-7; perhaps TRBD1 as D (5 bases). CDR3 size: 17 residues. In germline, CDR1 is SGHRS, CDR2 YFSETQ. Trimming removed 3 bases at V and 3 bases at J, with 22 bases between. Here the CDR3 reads CASSYRWTLVLNYEQYF. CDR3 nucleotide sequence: TGCGCCAGCAGCTATAGGTGGACATTGGTTCTCAACTACGAGCAGTACTTC.

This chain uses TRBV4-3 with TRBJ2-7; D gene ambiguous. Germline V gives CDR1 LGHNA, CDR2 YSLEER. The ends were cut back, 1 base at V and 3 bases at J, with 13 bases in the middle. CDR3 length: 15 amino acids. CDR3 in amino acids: CASSQVTAGNYEQYF. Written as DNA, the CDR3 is TGCGCCAGCAGCCAAGTCACGGCAGGCAACTACGAGCAGTACTTC.

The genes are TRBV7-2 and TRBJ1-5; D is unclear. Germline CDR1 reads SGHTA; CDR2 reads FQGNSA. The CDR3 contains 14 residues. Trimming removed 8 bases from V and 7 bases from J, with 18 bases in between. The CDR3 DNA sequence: TGTGCCAGCCGCCTCGGACTCCCCAGGCAGCCCCAGCATTTT. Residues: CASRLGLPRQPQHF.

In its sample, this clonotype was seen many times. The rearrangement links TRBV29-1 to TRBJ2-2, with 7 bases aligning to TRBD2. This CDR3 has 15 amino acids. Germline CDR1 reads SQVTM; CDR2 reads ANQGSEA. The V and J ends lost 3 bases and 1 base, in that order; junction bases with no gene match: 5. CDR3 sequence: CSVDGGGGNTGELFF. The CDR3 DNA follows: TGCAGCGTTGACGGAGGCGGGGGGAACACCGGGGAGCTGTTTTTT.

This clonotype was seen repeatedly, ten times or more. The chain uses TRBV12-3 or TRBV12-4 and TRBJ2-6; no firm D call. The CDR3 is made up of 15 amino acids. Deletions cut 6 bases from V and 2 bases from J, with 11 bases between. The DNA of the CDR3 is TGTGCCAGCAGACCCTCAGCAACTGGGGCCAACGTCCTGACTTTC. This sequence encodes CASRPSATGANVLTF.

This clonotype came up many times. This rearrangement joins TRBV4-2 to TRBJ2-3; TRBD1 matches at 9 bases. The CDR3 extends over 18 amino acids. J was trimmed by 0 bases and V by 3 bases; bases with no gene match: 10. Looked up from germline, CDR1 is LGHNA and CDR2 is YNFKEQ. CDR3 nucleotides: TGTGCCAGCAGCCATCTAGCATCGGGACAGGGAAGCACAGATACGCAGTATTTT. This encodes CASSHLASGQGSTDTQYF.